A single sample is the source of the 27 T cell receptor beta chains below, sequenced in a study of blood T cell repertoires in COVID-19. The protocol was immunoSEQ multiplex PCR, while the TCRdb copy is restricted to in-frame clones and leaves out a portion. The data contain approximately 180,000 clones, roughly 88% of them singletons. The material sequenced was peripheral blood. All receptors derive from a man between 60 and 75 years old with acute or convalescent COVID-19.

The chain uses TRBV7-3 and TRBJ2-7, with TRBD2 identical over 7 bases. V lost 2 bases, J lost 2 bases, and 6 bases stayed unmatched. This CDR3 is built from 15 residues. CDR1 is SGHTA, CDR2 FQGTGA, per germline. The CDR3 DNA sequence: TGTGCCAGCAGCTTATCGCGGGGGAGGGCCTACGAGCAGTACTTC. It translates to CASSLSRGRAYEQYF.

The J gene is TRBJ1-4, the V gene TRBV2; unclear D gene. The CDR3 has 17 residues. V was trimmed by 5 bases and J by 0 bases, leaving 16 bases between them. Germline V gene sequence: CDR1 SNHLY, CDR2 FYNNEI. As DNA, the CDR3 is TGTGCCAGCAGTTCTCCGGCGGGGAAGCCAACTAATGAAAAACTGTTTTTT. Protein sequence: CASSSPAGKPTNEKLFF.

V and J are TRBV27 and TRBJ2-7, with 8 bases aligning to TRBD1. V shed 3 bases and J 2 bases; nucleotides not matched to a gene: 3. Looked up from germline, CDR1 is MNHEY and CDR2 is SMNVEV (reference sequence). This CDR3 comprises 14 residues. CDR3 sequence (DNA): TGTGCCAGCAGTTTCCAGGGACAGGCCTACGAGCAGTACTTC. This sequence encodes CASSFQGQAYEQYF.

The V and J genes are TRBV2 and TRBJ2-3; 8 bases line up with TRBD2. The CDR3 runs 15 residues. CDR1 and CDR2 from the germline V gene are SNHLY and FYNNEI. Trimming removed 2 bases from V and 1 base from J; junction bases left unmatched: 2. This chain's CDR3 is CASSEREGRTDTQYF. The CDR3 region has the DNA TGTGCCAGCAGTGAACGGGAGGGGCGCACAGATACGCAGTATTTT. The full variable domain, rest sourced from reference TRBV2 and TRBJ2-3, is EPEVTQTPSHQVTQMGQEVILRCVPISNHLYFYWYRQILGQKVEFLVSFYNNEISEKSEIFDDQFSVERPDGSNFTLKIRSTKLEDSAMYFCASSEREGRTDTQYFGPGTRLTVL.

V gene TRBV19 combines with J gene TRBJ1-2; 8 nucleotides line up with TRBD1. CDR3 length equals 14 residues. Germline-derived CDR1 and CDR2 are LNHDA and SQIVND (reference sequence). V was pared by 1 base and J by 9 bases, with 7 bases of the junction left unmatched. CDR3 coding DNA: TGTGCCAGTAGTATAGCGTCGAGACAGGGGAGCTACACCTTC. Encoded protein: CASSIASRQGSYTF.

J is TRBJ2-1 and V is TRBV6-5; 11 bases fit TRBD2. Germline CDR1 reads MNHEY; CDR2 reads SVGAGI. V lost 2 bases, J lost 3 bases, and 0 bases stayed unmatched. The CDR3 is 15 residues long. CDR3 sequence reads: CASSYGTSGYNEQFF. In nucleotides, the CDR3 is TGTGCCAGCAGTTACGGGACTAGCGGCTACAATGAGCAGTTCTTC.

The gene calls are TRBV4-3 and TRBJ2-7; TRBD2 aligns across 11 bases. The germline CDR1 and CDR2 sequences are LGHNA and YSLEER. The CDR3 spans 15 residues. V was clipped by 0 bases and J by 4 bases; unmatched bases: 2. The CDR3 coding sequence is TGCGCCAGCAGCCAAGAAGCTAGCGGGAGGTACGAGCAGTACTTC. It yields the protein CASSQEASGRYEQYF.

As to this clone: The same CDR3 can be traced to other DNA sequences in this sample. The chain carries TRBV6-5 and TRBJ1-1; the D gene is possibly TRBD1 (6 bases). The CDR3 has 13 residues. Germline assignment: CDR1 MNHEY and CDR2 SVGAGI. Trimming removed 6 bases at V and 2 bases at J, with 10 bases between. The CDR3 region is CASSRQVNTEAFF. The CDR3 DNA reads as TGTGCCAGCAGCAGACAGGTTAACACTGAAGCTTTCTTT.

V gene TRBV7-6 combines with J gene TRBJ2-1; TRBD1 aligns across 10 bases. Germline V gene lookup returns CDR1 SGHVS and CDR2 FNYEAQ. CDR3 length: 15 residues. V lost 5 bases, J lost 4 bases, and 5 bases stayed unmatched. The CDR3 sequence is CASSPRTGGYNEQFF. The CDR3 DNA reads TGTGCCAGCAGCCCCCGGACAGGGGGATACAATGAGCAGTTCTTC.

The V call is TRBV14, the J call TRBJ1-2, with D perhaps TRBD1 (5 bases). This CDR3 comprises 14 residues. The V gene lost 1 base and the J gene lost 3 bases, with 9 bases spanning the gap. CDR1 is SGHDN, CDR2 FVKESK, per germline. The CDR3 loop reads CASSQVGAYYGYTF. CDR3 in DNA: TGTGCCAGCAGCCAAGTAGGGGCCTACTATGGCTACACCTTC.

The rearrangement joins TRBV28 to TRBJ2-3; D possibly corresponds to TRBD1 (6 bases). Trimming took off 6 bases at V and 3 bases at J, with 19 bases between the two ends. The CDR3 covers 16 residues. The germline gives CDR1 MDHEN, CDR2 SYDVKM. Here the CDR3 DNA reads TGTGCCAGCAGACCCGCCCCCGGGACAATTACAGATACGCAGTATTTT. As protein: CASRPAPGTITDTQYF.

This clone was picked up one time. The chain carries TRBV28 and TRBJ1-1; 10 bases fit TRBD1. This CDR3 has 15 residues. J lost 6 bases, V lost 5 bases, and 9 bases had no gene match. In germline, CDR1 is MDHEN, CDR2 SYDVKM. CDR3 region: CASSPPTGGAPEAFF. DNA of the CDR3: TGTGCCAGCAGTCCTCCGACAGGGGGCGCCCCTGAAGCTTTCTTT. Filled out from reference TRBV28 and TRBJ1-1, the complete variable domain reads DVKVTQSSRYLVKRTGEKVFLECVQDMDHENMFWYRQDPGLGLRLIYFSYDVKMKEKGDIPEGYSVSREKKERFSLILESASTNQTSMYLCASSPPTGGAPEAFFGQGTRLTVV.

The chain couples TRBV9 to TRBJ2-1, with 7 positions matching TRBD2. Germline CDR1 reads SGDLS; CDR2 reads YYNGEE. The CDR3 length is 13 residues. The V segment lost 4 bases and the J segment 12 bases; nucleotides outside the gene matches: 10. The CDR3 nucleotides read TGTGCCAGCAGCCCCAGCGGGAACTTGGTGCAGTTCTTC. Translating it yields CASSPSGNLVQFF.

This clone was picked up a small number of times. V and J are TRBV29-1 and TRBJ2-5; no firm D call. CDR3 size: 11 residues. CDR1 and CDR2 (germline): SQVTM, ANQGSEA. Trimming stripped 7 bases from V and 2 bases from J, with 8 bases between. CDR3 sequence (DNA): TGCAGCGCTTCAACACAAGAGACCCAGTACTTC. It yields the protein CSASTQETQYF.

This clone appeared a single time. The chain joins TRBV30 to TRBJ2-7; 11 positions match TRBD1. The trim removed 2 bases at V and 12 bases at J, leaving 9 bases unmatched. CDR3 size: 13 residues. Germline V lookup: CDR1 GTSNPN, CDR2 SVGIG (reference sequence). The CDR3 DNA reads TGTGCCTGGAGTAAAGGACAGGGGGCTCTGCGGTACTTC. Translation: CAWSKGQGALRYF.

CDR3 sequence reads: CASSQRQGGTEAFF. The CDR3 DNA reads as TGTGCCAGCAGTCAAAGGCAGGGAGGTACTGAAGCTTTCTTT. The V call is TRBV6-2 or TRBV6-3, the J call TRBJ1-1; TRBD1 might be the D (5 bases). V was shortened by 5 bases and J by 5 bases, with 15 bases between the two germline ends. Germline CDR1 is MNHEY and CDR2 is SVGEGT. The CDR3 is 14 residues long.

The chain links TRBV7-9 to TRBJ2-1; 11 positions agree with TRBD2. With 5 bases clipped from V and 5 bases from J, the junction kept 5 bases outside the gene matches. The CDR3 runs 15 residues. Germline values: CDR1 SEHNR, CDR2 FQNEAQ (reference sequence). The CDR3 bases are TGTGCCAGCAGCCCAGGGACTAGCGGTGACAATGAGCAGTTCTTC. Its translation: CASSPGTSGDNEQFF.

The rearrangement uses TRBV5-1 and TRBJ2-5, with 7 bases fitting TRBD2. This CDR3 has 14 residues. J gave up 5 bases and V 4 bases, and 8 bases lay outside the gene matches. Germline CDR1 SGHRS, CDR2 YFSETQ. The CDR3 reads CASSVGRVGETQYF. The CDR3 DNA sequence: TGCGCCAGCAGCGTTGGGAGGGTGGGGGAGACCCAGTACTTC.

Here the CDR3 reads CASSQDPTGLASTDTQYF. CDR3 nucleotide sequence: TGCGCCAGCAGCCAAGATCCGACAGGACTCGCTAGCACAGATACGCAGTATTTT. The V call is TRBV4-1, the J call TRBJ2-3; TRBD1 might be the D (6 bases). CDR1 and CDR2 from the germline V gene are MGHRA and YSYEKL. V was trimmed by 0 bases and J by 0 bases, leaving 16 bases between them. This CDR3 has 18 amino acids.

The chain has TRBV7-3 and TRBJ2-5; 7 nucleotides match TRBD1. Trimming cost V 0 bases and J 7 bases; bases outside gene matches: 8. CDR1 is SGHTA and CDR2 is FQGTGA in the germline V gene. The length of the CDR3 is 15 residues. The CDR3 nucleotides are TGTGCCAGCAGCTTAACGGTTACAGGGGCGGGGACCCAGTACTTC. This sequence encodes CASSLTVTGAGTQYF.

Turning to this clone: The junction shows a germline mismatch at one end, possibly a read error. The chain employs TRBV11-2 and TRBJ2-3; D is perhaps TRBD2 (5 bases). The CDR3 runs 14 residues. Germline CDR1 and CDR2: SGHAT and FQNNGV. CDR3 DNA: TGTGCCAGCAGCCCAGGAGGTAGCAGAGATACGCAGTATTTT. Translating gives CASSPGGSRDTQYF.

The chain joins TRBV7-9 to TRBJ1-1, with 7 positions matching TRBD1. V lost 5 bases and J lost 4; bases outside the gene matches: 10. This CDR3 is 15 amino acids long. The germline V gene encodes CDR1 SEHNR and CDR2 FQNEAQ (reference sequence). The CDR3 DNA follows: TGTGCCAGCAGCGACAACAGGGGTTCGCCCACTGAAGCTTTCTTT. Its translation is CASSDNRGSPTEAFF.

CDR3 region: CASSTRYRGMEQYF. CDR3 nucleotide sequence: TGTGCCAGCAGCACTCGGTACAGGGGGATGGAGCAGTACTTC. The J gene is TRBJ2-7, the V gene TRBV28; 8 bases fit TRBD1. This CDR3 region has 14 residues. Losses at the gene ends were 6 bases for V and 7 bases for J; bases not matched to a gene: 11. The germline gives CDR1 MDHEN, CDR2 SYDVKM.

Here the CDR3 DNA reads TGTGCCAGCTTAGGTCAGACAGGCTCGGGGCAGTACTTC. Translated: CASLGQTGSGQYF. The J gene is TRBJ2-7, the V gene TRBV18; a weak D match, TRBD1 (6 bases). The length of the CDR3 is 13 residues. The germline CDR1 and CDR2 sequences are KGHSH and LQKENI. V lost 7 bases and J lost 9, with 19 bases in between.

J is TRBJ1-1 and V is TRBV27; possible D gene TRBD1, 6 bases. Germline-derived CDR1 and CDR2 are MNHEY and SMNVEV (reference sequence). This CDR3 has 14 amino acids. V was cut by 4 bases and J by 6 bases, with 15 bases left in between. This CDR3 is CASSYLTGIAEAFF. Written as DNA, the CDR3 is TGTGCCAGCAGTTACCTTACAGGGATTGCTGAAGCTTTCTTT.

V is TRBV28 and J is TRBJ1-5, with 9 bases identical to TRBD1. J lost 2 bases, V lost 5 bases, and 4 bases had no gene match. The CDR3 extends over 15 amino acids. Germline assignment: CDR1 MDHEN and CDR2 SYDVKM. This CDR3 reads CASSPRDRGNQPQHF. The CDR3 nucleotides read TGTGCCAGCAGTCCCCGGGACAGGGGCAATCAGCCCCAGCATTTT.

The chain uses TRBV24-1 and TRBJ2-7, with a possible D match to TRBD1 (6 bases). Germline CDR1 KGHDR, CDR2 SFDVKD. With 4 bases removed from V and 5 bases from J, the gap between germline ends came to 14 bases. The CDR3 runs to 14 residues. DNA of the CDR3: TGTGCCACCAGTGACCCCGACAGGTCCCACGAGCAGTACTTC. As protein: CATSDPDRSHEQYF.